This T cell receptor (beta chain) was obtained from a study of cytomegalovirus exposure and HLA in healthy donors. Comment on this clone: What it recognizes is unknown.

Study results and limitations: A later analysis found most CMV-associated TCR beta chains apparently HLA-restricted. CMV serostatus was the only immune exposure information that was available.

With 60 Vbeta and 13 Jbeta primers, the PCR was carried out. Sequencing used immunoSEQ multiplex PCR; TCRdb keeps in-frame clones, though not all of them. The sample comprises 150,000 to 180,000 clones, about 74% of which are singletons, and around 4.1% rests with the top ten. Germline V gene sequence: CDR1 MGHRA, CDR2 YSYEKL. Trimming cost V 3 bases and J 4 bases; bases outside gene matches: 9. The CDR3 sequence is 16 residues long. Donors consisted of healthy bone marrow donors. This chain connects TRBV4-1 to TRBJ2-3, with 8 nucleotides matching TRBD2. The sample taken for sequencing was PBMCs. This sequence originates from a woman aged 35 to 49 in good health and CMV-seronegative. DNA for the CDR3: TGCGCCAGCAGCCAGTCCGGGACTAGTAGGGCAGATACGCAGTATTTT. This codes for CASSQSGTSRADTQYF.